These 27 T cell receptor beta chains were all obtained from the same sample, sequenced in a study of metastatic and nonmetastatic thyroid tumors. TCRdb re-analyzed the PCR reads using MiXCR. The sample comprises about 16,000 clones, about 22% of which are singletons, and 20% to 25% rests with the top ten. Treatment of any kind had been given to no patient before thyroid surgery. Sequenced: adjacent normal tissue. The receptors stem from a female donor with papillary thyroid cancer or a benign thyroid nodule (not recorded which). Some clones in this sample may be carry-over from other donors' samples.

The chain has TRBV7-6 and TRBJ2-7; D perhaps matches TRBD2 (5 bases). The V end lost 3 bases, the J end lost 3 bases, and 12 bases lay between the germline ends. CDR3 length: 14 amino acids. The V gene's germline CDR1 is SGHVS and CDR2 FNYEAQ. CDR3 in amino acids: CASSFQARDYEQYF. In nucleotides, the CDR3 is TGTGCCAGCAGCTTCCAGGCGAGGGACTACGAGCAGTACTTC.

This clone was counted at least ten times. This chain connects TRBV10-3 to TRBJ2-7; 9 bases fit TRBD1. The J segment lost 5 bases and the V segment lost 7 bases, leaving 9 bases of the junction unmatched. CDR1 ENHRY and CDR2 SYGVKD come from the germline V gene. The CDR3 is 14 residues long. CDR3 amino acids: CAINPGTGSDEQYF. In DNA, the CDR3 is TGTGCCATCAACCCCGGGACAGGGTCCGACGAGCAGTACTTC.

In its sample, this clone was seen a few times. J is TRBJ1-5 and V is TRBV28; D is unresolved. The V and J ends lost 3 bases and 4 bases respectively, with 16 bases between them. The CDR3 totals 16 residues. Germline assignment: CDR1 MDHEN and CDR2 SYDVKM. The CDR3 spells CASSFSRYSSNQPQHF. As DNA, the CDR3 is TGTGCCAGCAGTTTTTCCCGCTATAGTTCAAATCAGCCCCAGCATTTT.

J is TRBJ2-3 and V is TRBV20-1, with TRBD2 matching 8 bases. J lost 8 bases, V lost 0 bases, and 7 bases had no gene match. The CDR3 length is 14 residues. CDR1 DFQATT and CDR2 SNEGSKA come from the germline V gene (reference sequence). The CDR3 bases are TGCAGTGCTAGAGATCCGGGAGGGCCGGGTACGCAGTATTTT. As protein: CSARDPGGPGTQYF.

This clone was observed at least ten times. The same CDR3 can be traced to other DNA sequences in this sample. Here the CDR3 DNA reads TGTGCTAGTAGACAGGGGGCCAACCCACCCCTCCACTTT. It is translated as CASRQGANPPLHF. V usage is TRBV12-5 and J usage is TRBJ1-6; 10 positions match TRBD1. This CDR3 is 13 amino acids long. Per the germline V gene, CDR1 is LGHNT and CDR2 is FRNRAP. Trimming at V came to 8 bases and at J to 11 bases, leaving 6 bases not matched to a gene.

This clone was observed at least ten times. The J gene is TRBJ1-5, the V gene TRBV6-1, with a possible D match to TRBD1 (5 bases). CDR1 MNHNS and CDR2 SASEGT come from the germline V gene. Trimming pared 5 bases from V and 0 bases from J, leaving 11 bases between. CDR3 length equals 15 residues. The CDR3 DNA is TGTGCCAGCAGTCGGGGCCGGGGTAGCAATCAGCCCCAGCATTTT. It is translated as CASSRGRGSNQPQHF.

This clone has a count of ten or more. V and J are TRBV6-1 and TRBJ2-7; D possibly uses TRBD1 or TRBD2 (5 bases each). Germline V gene lookup returns CDR1 MNHNS and CDR2 SASEGT. There are 14 residues in the CDR3. Trimming removed 4 bases at V and 5 bases at J, with 15 bases between. The CDR3 bases are TGTGCCAGCAGTGCGGGGCAGGGTGGCGACGAGCAGTACTTC. It translates to CASSAGQGGDEQYF.

In this sample, this clone turned up once. The CDR3 spells CASSLEGGRTYNEQFF. The CDR3 DNA reads TGCGCCAGCAGCTTGGAGGGCGGGAGAACCTACAATGAGCAGTTCTTC. The chain is built from TRBV5-1 and TRBJ2-1, with TRBD2 matching 7 bases. CDR3 length: 16 amino acids. Losses at the gene ends were 0 bases for V and 2 bases for J; bases not matched to a gene: 5. Germline CDR1 and CDR2: SGHRS and YFSETQ.

This clone was observed at least ten times. The rearrangement links TRBV12-5 to TRBJ2-7; possible D gene TRBD2, 5 bases. CDR3 length: 13 amino acids. The V gene's germline CDR1 is LGHNT and CDR2 FRNRAP. V lost 5 bases and J 3 bases, leaving 11 bases between the germline ends. As DNA, the CDR3 is TGTGCTAGTGGTGTAGGACTGATCTACGAGCAGTACTTC. It translates to CASGVGLIYEQYF.

This chain links TRBV6-5 with TRBJ2-4; TRBD1 is a possible D gene (6 bases). V was cut by 7 bases and J by 8 bases, with 12 bases left in between. The germline CDR1 and CDR2 sequences are MNHEY and SVGAGI. The CDR3 is 12 amino acids. The CDR3 bases are TGTGCCAGCACCCCCTCAGGGGACATTCAGTACTTC. Its translation: CASTPSGDIQYF.

This clone is a singleton in its sample. The chain couples TRBV5-1 to TRBJ1-1; 9 positions agree with TRBD1. This CDR3 has 15 residues. The germline V gene encodes CDR1 SGHRS and CDR2 YFSETQ. V shed 4 bases and J 0 bases; nucleotides not matched to a gene: 4. The CDR3 region is CASSPGQGLNTEAFF. The CDR3 nucleotides read TGCGCCAGCAGCCCTGGACAGGGGTTGAACACTGAAGCTTTCTTT.

The genes are TRBV15 and TRBJ1-1; maybe TRBD1 (6 bases). The germline V gene encodes CDR1 LNHNV and CDR2 YYDKDF (reference sequence). Trimming took 3 bases from V and 2 from J, leaving 7 bases between them. This CDR3 comprises 13 residues. The CDR3 protein is CATSRDSNTEAFF. The CDR3 region has the DNA TGTGCCACCAGCAGGGACAGTAACACTGAAGCTTTCTTT. Together with reference TRBV15 and TRBJ1-1, the CDR3 gives the full variable domain: DAMVIQNPRYQVTQFGKPVTLSCSQTLNHNVMYWYQQKSSQAPKLLFHYYDKDFNNEADTPDNFQSRRPNTSFCFLDIRSPGLGDTAMYLCATSRDSNTEAFFGQGTRLTVV.

This clone appeared many times. The chain joins TRBV6-4 to TRBJ2-1, with 11 bases matching TRBD1. The CDR3 length is 14 residues. Germline-derived CDR1 and CDR2 are MRHNA and SNTAGT. The V segment lost 2 bases and the J segment 6 bases; nucleotides outside the gene matches: 0. CDR3 DNA: TGTGCCAGCAGTGACGGGACAGGGGGCAATGAGCAGTTCTTC. It codes for CASSDGTGGNEQFF.

The chain has TRBV5-5 and TRBJ2-7, with 12 bases aligning to TRBD2. V gave up 5 bases and J gave up 4 bases; unmatched junction bases: 10. The CDR3 consists of 16 residues. CDR1 and CDR2 (germline): SGHKS, YYEKEE (reference sequence). This chain's CDR3 is CASSYGRGLAGYEQYF. Here the CDR3 DNA reads TGTGCCAGCAGTTATGGCAGAGGACTAGCGGGATACGAGCAGTACTTC. Supplemented by reference TRBV5-5 and TRBJ2-7, the full variable domain reads DAGVTQSPTHLIKTRGQQVTLRCSPISGHKSVSWYQQVLGQGPQFIFQYYEKEERGRGNFPDRFSARQFPNYSSELNVNALLLGDSALYLCASSYGRGLAGYEQYFGPGTRLTVT.

V gene TRBV11-3 combines with J gene TRBJ1-1, with TRBD1 matching over 7 bases. J gave up 1 base and V 5 bases, and 10 bases lay outside the gene matches. CDR1 and CDR2 from the germline V gene are SGHNT and YENEEA. The CDR3 loop spans 16 amino acids. The CDR3 spells CASSPVDRRWNTEAFF. Written as DNA, the CDR3 is TGTGCCAGCAGCCCCGTGGACAGGCGATGGAACACTGAAGCTTTCTTT.

This clone was seen many times. The chain combines TRBV27 with TRBJ1-1, with D possibly TRBD1 on 6 matching bases. Germline CDR1 is MNHEY and CDR2 is SMNVEV (reference sequence). The CDR3 loop spans 14 amino acids. V was pared by 6 bases and J by 0 bases, with 11 bases between. The CDR3 DNA reads as TGTGCCAGCAGGTCAGGGGCCATGAACACTGAAGCTTTCTTT. Protein: CASRSGAMNTEAFF.

The CDR3: CASSQVSGTTLKTQYF. Here the CDR3 DNA reads TGTGCCAGCAGCCAAGTCAGCGGGACCACCCTTAAGACCCAGTACTTC. This rearrangement joins TRBV3-1 to TRBJ2-5, with 7 nucleotides matching TRBD2. CDR1 is LGHDT and CDR2 is YNNKEL in the germline V gene (reference sequence). Germline trimming cut 1 base from V and 6 bases from J; bases unmatched to any gene: 11. The CDR3 is 16 residues long.

The table lists this clone with many counts. The rearrangement uses TRBV20-1 and TRBJ2-7, with a weak D call TRBD1 (5 bases). The V gene's germline CDR1 is DFQATT and CDR2 SNEGSKA (reference sequence). Trimming pared 8 bases from V and 3 bases from J, leaving 14 bases between. The CDR3 length is 12 residues. The CDR3 nucleotides read TGCAGTAAAACGGACATTAGCTACGAGCAGTACTTC. Amino acid sequence: CSKTDISYEQYF.

This clone was seen more than once but under ten times. This chain connects TRBV28 to TRBJ2-7, with TRBD1 matching 9 bases. Germline CDR1 MDHEN, CDR2 SYDVKM. Trimming took 7 bases from V and 3 from J; bases not matched to a gene: 10. This CDR3 has 15 amino acids. The CDR3 reads CASNHPGQGIYEQYF. CDR3 coding DNA: TGTGCCAGCAACCACCCGGGACAGGGCATCTACGAGCAGTACTTC.

This clone has a handful of counts. The V call is TRBV20-1, the J call TRBJ2-7; a possible D gene is TRBD2 (6 bases). The germline gives CDR1 DFQATT, CDR2 SNEGSKA (reference sequence). The ends were cut back, 6 bases at V and 0 bases at J, with 18 bases in the middle. The CDR3 spans 15 residues. CDR3 nucleotide sequence: TGCAGTGCAAACCGGGACTCTGCCCCCTCCTACGAGCAGTACTTC. It codes for CSANRDSAPSYEQYF.

J is TRBJ2-2 and V is TRBV19; 7 bases map to TRBD2. The CDR3 covers 15 residues. Germline CDR1 LNHDA, CDR2 SQIVND (reference sequence). Germline trimming cut 3 bases from V and 4 bases from J; bases unmatched to any gene: 5. This CDR3 is CASSMRLAVTGELFF. The DNA for the CDR3 is TGTGCCAGTAGTATGAGACTAGCAGTCACCGGGGAGCTGTTTTTT.

About this clone itself: No conserved phenylalanine or tryptophan is present at the end of the CDR3, so a read error is the likely explanation. The V call is TRBV2, the J call TRBJ1-5, with 9 nucleotides matching TRBD1. Germline V gene data show CDR1 as SNHLY and CDR2 as FYNNEI. V lost 8 bases to trimming and J lost 9 bases; unmatched junction nucleotides: 11. There are 14 residues in the CDR3. The CDR3 DNA is TGTGCCAGCTGGACAGGGGTGATAACCATGCCCCAGCATTCT. Amino acids: CASWTGVITMPQHS.

The chain combines TRBV28 with TRBJ1-2; 7 bases line up with TRBD1. Germline lookup yields CDR1 MDHEN and CDR2 SYDVKM. Trimming at V came to 8 bases and at J to 2 bases, leaving 8 bases not matched to a gene. The length of the CDR3 is 14 residues. Here the CDR3 reads CASSRRGQNYGYTF. CDR3 in DNA: TGTGCCAGCTCCCGCCGGGGACAGAACTATGGCTACACCTTC.

The gene calls are TRBV25-1 and TRBJ2-7; TRBD1 aligns across 10 bases. The V segment lost 6 bases and the J segment 0 bases; nucleotides outside the gene matches: 5. Germline CDR1 and CDR2: MGHDK and SYGVNS. The CDR3 has 15 amino acids. The CDR3: CASSPDRGLSYEQYF. The CDR3, as DNA: TGTGCCAGCAGCCCAGACAGGGGGCTCTCCTACGAGCAGTACTTC.

In its sample, this clone was seen many times. The rearrangement joins TRBV12-3 or TRBV12-4 to TRBJ2-1, with D perhaps given as TRBD1 or TRBD2 (5 bases each). The CDR3 is 14 residues long. The ends were cut back, 1 base at V and 6 bases at J, with 10 bases in the middle. The CDR3 nucleotides read TGTGCCAGCAGTTTAGGGGCAGGGAGCAATGAGCAGTTCTTC. Protein product: CASSLGAGSNEQFF.

In this sample, this clone turned up many times. The gene calls are TRBV6-1 and TRBJ1-4; D is possibly TRBD1 (5 bases). CDR1 and CDR2 (germline): MNHNS, SASEGT. V gave up 6 bases and J gave up 11 bases, with 19 bases separating them. This CDR3 is 14 amino acids long. This CDR3 reads CASRLDEGTEKLFF. CDR3 nucleotide sequence: TGTGCCAGCAGACTAGATGAGGGGACGGAGAAACTGTTTTTT.

This rearrangement joins TRBV2 to TRBJ2-1; no firm D call. The CDR3 is made up of 13 amino acids. V shed 6 bases and J shed 3 bases, with 9 bases lying between them. Germline CDR1 and CDR2: SNHLY and FYNNEI. The DNA for the CDR3 is TGTGCCAGCAGAGACCAACTCTACAATGAGCAGTTCTTC. It specifies CASRDQLYNEQFF.